There are many counts of the clone carrying this TCR beta chain. Its target is unknown. Each CDR3 protein gets one entry after TCRdb re-called the reads with MiXCR. The data contain about 14,000 distinct CDR3 sequences, 20% to 25% of them singletons. Germline CDR1 is SGHTA and CDR2 is FQGNSA. V lost 6 bases and J 6 bases, leaving 17 bases between the germline ends. The CDR3 loop spans 14 amino acids. The entry originates in a study of liver allograft versus peripheral blood T cells. Turning to the study itself: Within transplanted livers, the T cell receptor repertoires were examined and compared against the repertoires present in the peripheral blood of liver transplant recipients.

Study-wide results and limits: Intragraft T cell receptor repertoires of liver allografts were reported to differ from peripheral blood repertoires.

The receptor comes from a human patient who had a liver transplant. A share of the T cells may be of graft donor origin. The chain uses TRBV7-2 and TRBJ1-1; D is undetermined. CDR3 nucleotide sequence: TGTGCCAGCAGTTCCCCCCGGGCCGGGGCTGAAGCTTTCTTT. Amino acid sequence: CASSSPRAGAEAFF. Full variable domain (rest looked up from reference TRBV7-2 and TRBJ1-1): GAGVSQSPSNKVTEKGKDVELRCDPISGHTALYWYRQSLGQGLEFLIYFQGNSAPDKSGLPSDRFSAERTGGSVSTLTIQRTQQEDSAVYLCASSSPRAGAEAFFGQGTRLTVV.